This T cell receptor (beta chain) was observed in a study of T-cell reconstitution after alpha-beta-depleted transplantation in children. The CDR3 has 15 residues. Germline values: CDR1 DFQATT, CDR2 SNEGSKA (reference sequence). V shed 3 bases and J shed 1 base, with 15 bases lying between them. It was with unique molecular identifiers that the TCRbeta library was prepared. A single record per CDR3 protein comes from TCRdb applying MiXCR to the PCR reads. The sample shows about 980,000 distinct CDR3 sequences, around 30% of them seen only once. The rearrangement uses TRBV20-1 and TRBJ2-5; either TRBD1 or TRBD2 may fit D (5 bases each). This receptor was obtained from a boy in the first two years of life who had a stem cell transplant for SCID, so the T cells may come from the graft donor. The material sequenced was PBMCs, mostly from graft donor cells, taken 360 days after TCRalphabeta/CD19-depleted stem cell transplant. CDR3 DNA sequence: TGCAGTGCTAGGAAATTTCTAGGGACCCAAGAGACCCAGTACTTC. It yields the protein CSARKFLGTQETQYF.